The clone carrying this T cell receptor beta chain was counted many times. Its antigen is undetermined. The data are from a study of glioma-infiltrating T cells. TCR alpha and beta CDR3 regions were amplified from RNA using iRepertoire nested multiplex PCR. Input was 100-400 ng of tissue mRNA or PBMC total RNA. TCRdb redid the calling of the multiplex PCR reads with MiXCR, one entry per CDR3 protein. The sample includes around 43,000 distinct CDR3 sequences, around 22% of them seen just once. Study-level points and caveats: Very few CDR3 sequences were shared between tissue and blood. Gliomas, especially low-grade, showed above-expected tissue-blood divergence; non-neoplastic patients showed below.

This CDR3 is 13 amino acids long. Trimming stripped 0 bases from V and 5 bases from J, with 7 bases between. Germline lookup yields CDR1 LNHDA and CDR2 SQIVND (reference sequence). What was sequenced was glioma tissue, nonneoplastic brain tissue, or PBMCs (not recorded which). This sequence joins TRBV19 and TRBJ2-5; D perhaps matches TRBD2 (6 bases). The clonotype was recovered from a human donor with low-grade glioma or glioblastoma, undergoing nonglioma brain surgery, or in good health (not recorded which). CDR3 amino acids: CASSIDGGETQYF. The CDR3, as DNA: TGTGCCAGTAGTATAGACGGAGGGGAGACCCAGTACTTC.